Sequencing of this T cell receptor (beta chain) was carried out in a study of identical twins. Points on this clonotype: Its matching antigen is unknown.

Findings and caveats of the study: The same donors were not followed; conclusions instead depended on cross-sectional statistical analysis. Out-of-frame beta sequences exhibited a weaker degree of excess twin sharing.

TCRdb re-called the 5' RACE reads through MiXCR, storing one row per CDR3 protein. Of fewer than 650,000 distinct CDR3 sequences in the sample, 7% to 7.5% were seen once. V was shortened by 1 base and J by 8 bases, with 8 bases between the two germline ends. There are 13 residues in the CDR3. CDR1 and CDR2 (germline): MNHEY, SMNVEV (reference sequence). Healthy Caucasian individuals made up all the donors. This sample also belongs to another study, concerning yellow fever vaccine responses in identical twins. This second report adds: Each twin's T cell response to the vaccine was reported to look partly convergent and partly personalized.

This TCR was sampled from a woman between 18 and 29 years old in good health. Specimen: PBMCs. The rearrangement links TRBV27 to TRBJ1-4; D remains unclear. CDR3: CASSLYLGEKLFF. CDR3 in DNA: TGTGCCAGCAGTTTATATCTAGGGGAAAAACTGTTTTTT.